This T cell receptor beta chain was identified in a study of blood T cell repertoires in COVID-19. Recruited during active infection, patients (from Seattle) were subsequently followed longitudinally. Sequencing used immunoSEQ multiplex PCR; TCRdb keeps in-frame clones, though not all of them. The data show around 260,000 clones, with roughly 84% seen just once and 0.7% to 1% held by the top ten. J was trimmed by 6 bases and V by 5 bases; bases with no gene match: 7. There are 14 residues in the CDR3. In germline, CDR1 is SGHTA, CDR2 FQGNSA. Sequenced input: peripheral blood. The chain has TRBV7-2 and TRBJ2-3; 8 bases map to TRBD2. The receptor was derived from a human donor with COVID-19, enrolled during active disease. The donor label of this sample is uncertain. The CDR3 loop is CASSRRLARDTQYF. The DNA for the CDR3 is TGTGCCAGCAGCCGTAGACTAGCGCGGGATACGCAGTATTTT.